The present TCR beta chain was sequenced within a study of spatial heterogeneity in lung cancer. Study information: Consistent detection of more beta-chain than alpha-chain sequences was observed.

This clonotype showed up many times. Time point noted: sample taken at primary tumor resection. The input material, whole RNA from tumor, nontumor lung or frozen PBMC, was sequenced unsorted. Each TCR cDNA molecule carried a unique molecular identifier. TCRdb re-analysed the 5' RACE reads in MiXCR, keeping a single row per CDR3 protein. The table has about 20,000 distinct CDR3 sequences, about 19% seen once. Germline assignment: CDR1 SEHNR and CDR2 FQNEAQ (reference sequence). V shed 8 bases, J shed 13 bases, and the junction held 6 bases outside the gene matches. The length of the CDR3 is 12 residues.

This sequence was found in a male donor with early-stage non-small cell lung cancer. The sample here was PBMCs, taken at surgery. The chain has TRBV7-9 and TRBJ2-5, with 14 bases fitting TRBD2. The CDR3 spells CASRTSGGFLYF. CDR3 in DNA: TGTGCCAGCCGGACTAGCGGGGGGTTTTTGTACTTC.